One and the same sample provided the 28 T cell receptor beta chains below, sequenced in a study of CD8 T cells in Susac syndrome. The RNA, about 0.45 to 1 ug, was put through reverse transcription using random hexamers. TCRdb redid the calling of the immunoSEQ multiplex PCR reads with MiXCR, one entry per CDR3 protein. The sample lists about 210,000 distinct CDR3 sequences, approximately 94% occurring once. Sequencing was done on a sample of CD4+ T cells from PBMCs. Every receptor here comes from a human donor with Susac syndrome.

This chain links TRBV25-1 with TRBJ1-3, with D hard to call. The CDR3 has 14 amino acids. Per the germline V gene, CDR1 is MGHDK and CDR2 is SYGVNS. Trimming left V 5 bases short and J 4 bases short, with 12 bases between. The CDR3 DNA is TGTGCCAGCAGTCCGATCCCCTACGGAAACACCATATATTTT. Amino acids: CASSPIPYGNTIYF.

The chain links TRBV7-9 to TRBJ2-5, with TRBD1 matching over 9 bases. Germline V CDR1 and CDR2: SEHNR, FQNEAQ (reference sequence). This CDR3 contains 18 residues. Losses at the gene ends were 5 bases for V and 2 bases for J; bases not matched to a gene: 15. CDR3 in amino acids: CASSEIRRTGVPQETQYF. CDR3 coding DNA: TGTGCCAGCAGCGAAATCAGAAGGACAGGGGTACCTCAAGAGACCCAGTACTTC.

This clonotype was observed a handful of times. The rearrangement joins TRBV20-1 to TRBJ2-3; 8 bases are a match to TRBD2. CDR1 and CDR2 (germline): DFQATT, SNEGSKA (reference sequence). This CDR3 region has 15 residues. The junction had 12 bases not matched to a gene; V was cut back by 5 bases and J by 5 bases. The CDR3 loop reads CSALLGRGAGDTQYF. DNA of the CDR3: TGCAGTGCTCTTCTTGGGCGGGGGGCCGGAGATACGCAGTATTTT.

This clonotype occurred once. The chain carries TRBV6-5 and TRBJ1-1; maybe TRBD1 (6 bases). This CDR3 spans 11 amino acids. Germline V CDR1 and CDR2: MNHEY, SVGAGI. The V gene lost 9 bases and the J gene lost 5 bases, with 10 bases spanning the gap. The DNA of the CDR3 is TGTGCCAGTTTAAGGGGGACTGAAGCTTTCTTT. Amino acid sequence: CASLRGTEAFF.

This clonotype has more than one count but fewer than ten. J is TRBJ1-1 and V is TRBV12-3 or TRBV12-4; unclear D gene. V was pared by 3 bases and J by 3 bases, with 8 bases between. The CDR3 runs to 13 residues. The CDR3 loop is CASSFTGDTEAFF. CDR3 in DNA: TGTGCCAGCAGTTTTACCGGGGACACTGAAGCTTTCTTT.

This rearrangement joins TRBV4-3 to TRBJ1-3, with D possibly matching TRBD1 (5 bases). Germline lookup yields CDR1 LGHNA and CDR2 YSLEER. The V end was cut by 0 bases, the J end by 3 bases, with 15 bases between. There are 17 residues in the CDR3. The CDR3: CASSQDIPGRIGNTIYF. CDR3 nucleotide sequence: TGCGCCAGCAGCCAAGATATCCCAGGGCGGATTGGAAACACCATATATTTT.

The chain couples TRBV6-5 to TRBJ2-1, with 8 bases aligning to TRBD1. V trimming: 5 bases; J trimming: 7 bases; junction bases outside the gene matches: 4. The CDR3 contains 13 residues. Germline assignment: CDR1 MNHEY and CDR2 SVGAGI. CDR3 in DNA: TGTGCCAGCAGTGCGCGACAGGGGAATGAGCAGTTCTTC. Translation: CASSARQGNEQFF.

The chain carries TRBV28 and TRBJ2-5; D not certain. The V gene lost 5 bases and the J gene lost 5 bases, with 6 bases spanning the gap. The CDR3 runs to 11 residues. Per germline, CDR1 MDHEN and CDR2 SYDVKM. CDR3 in DNA: TGTGCCAGCAGTGCTTGGGAGACCCAGTACTTC. Translated: CASSAWETQYF.

The chain employs TRBV30 and TRBJ1-1; D gene ambiguous. Germline V lookup: CDR1 GTSNPN, CDR2 SVGIG (reference sequence). This CDR3 has 12 amino acids. Trimming took 4 bases from V and 3 from J, leaving 9 bases between them. The CDR3 region is CAWNRIDTEAFF. For the CDR3, the DNA is TGTGCCTGGAATCGGATTGACACTGAAGCTTTCTTT.

This clonotype was seen a single time. V and J are TRBV15 and TRBJ1-1; D not certain. The CDR3 contains 11 residues. The V and J ends lost 0 bases and 12 bases respectively, with 8 bases between them. Germline CDR1 LNHNV, CDR2 YYDKDF (reference sequence). CDR3 sequence: CATSRDREPFF. CDR3 nucleotides: TGTGCCACCAGCAGAGATAGAGAGCCTTTCTTT.

This clonotype has just a few counts. The chain uses TRBV6-5 and TRBJ2-1; no definite D call. The CDR3 covers 11 residues. Germline loops: CDR1 MNHEY, CDR2 SVGAGI. The ends were cut back, 2 bases at V and 6 bases at J, with 2 bases in the middle. CDR3 DNA: TGTGCCAGCAGTTACGGCAATGAGCAGTTCTTC. Translation: CASSYGNEQFF.

The J gene is TRBJ1-5, the V gene TRBV6-1; TRBD1 is a possible D gene (6 bases). CDR1 and CDR2 (germline): MNHNS, SASEGT. The CDR3 is made up of 15 amino acids. Trimming took off 6 bases at V and 5 bases at J, with 17 bases between the two ends. In DNA, the CDR3 is TGTGCCAGCAGCAGTGCACAGGGTGGGGATCAGCCCCAGCATTTT. Its protein product is CASSSAQGGDQPQHF.

The CDR3 bases are TGTGCCAGCAGCCCGCCGGGTCCTAGCTCCTACGAGCAGTACTTC. Protein product: CASSPPGPSSYEQYF. This chain uses TRBV11-2 with TRBJ2-7, with D hard to call. The V end was cut by 5 bases, the J end by 0 bases, with 14 bases between. The CDR3 loop spans 15 amino acids. Looked up from germline, CDR1 is SGHAT and CDR2 is FQNNGV.

The J gene is TRBJ2-7, the V gene TRBV20-1; perhaps TRBD2 as D (5 bases). V was cut by 0 bases and J by 2 bases, with 11 bases left in between. Per the germline V gene, CDR1 is DFQATT and CDR2 is SNEGSKA (reference sequence). CDR3 length: 14 amino acids. The CDR3 DNA sequence: TGCAGTGCTAGAGAACCCAGCGGTGCCTACGAGCAGTACTTC. Translated: CSAREPSGAYEQYF.

The V gene is TRBV20-1, the J gene TRBJ1-2; 10 bases align to TRBD1. The V gene's germline CDR1 is DFQATT and CDR2 SNEGSKA (reference sequence). The CDR3 loop spans 14 amino acids. V lost 4 bases and J lost 5; bases outside the gene matches: 7. For the CDR3, the DNA is TGCAGTGCTAAAGGGGACAGGGGCAATTATGGCTACACCTTC. Protein sequence: CSAKGDRGNYGYTF.

The V and J genes are TRBV20-1 and TRBJ2-1; 7 bases map to TRBD2. The ends lost 6 bases at V and 0 bases at J; junction bases unmatched: 5. The CDR3 spans 14 residues. Looked up from germline, CDR1 is DFQATT and CDR2 is SNEGSKA (reference sequence). CDR3 nucleotides: TGCAGTGCAGCTAGACTAGCCTCCTACAATGAGCAGTTCTTC. Translating it yields CSAARLASYNEQFF.

The V and J genes are TRBV20-1 and TRBJ2-5; D perhaps matches TRBD1 (7 bases). V was cut by 2 bases and J by 5 bases, with 12 bases left in between. Per germline, CDR1 DFQATT and CDR2 SNEGSKA (reference sequence). This CDR3 is 13 amino acids long. CDR3 region: CSARQGGKETQYF. The CDR3 bases are TGCAGTGCTAGACAGGGGGGAAAGGAGACCCAGTACTTC.

The chain combines TRBV7-2 with TRBJ2-7; possible D gene TRBD1, 5 bases. This CDR3 is 13 amino acids long. V dropped 2 bases and J dropped 5 bases, with 10 bases sitting between them. Germline V lookup: CDR1 SGHTA, CDR2 FQGNSA. CDR3 nucleotides: TGTGCCAGCAGCTTACAGGGAAGCCACGAGCAGTACTTC. As protein: CASSLQGSHEQYF.

The gene calls are TRBV4-1 and TRBJ1-5; D unresolved. Looked up from germline, CDR1 is MGHRA and CDR2 is YSYEKL. The V and J ends lost 1 base and 4 bases respectively, with 8 bases between them. The CDR3 covers 14 residues. The CDR3 DNA sequence: TGCGCCAGCAGCCAAGGCCTGAGAAATCAGCCCCAGCATTTT. It is translated as CASSQGLRNQPQHF.

The chain couples TRBV11-1 to TRBJ2-2, with D possibly TRBD2 on 7 matching bases. The germline CDR1 and CDR2 sequences are SGHAT and FQDESV (reference sequence). There are 14 residues in the CDR3. V was pared by 4 bases and J by 6 bases, with 12 bases between. The DNA of the CDR3 is TGTGCCAGCAGCTCGATAGGGGGGGCCGGGGAGCTGTTTTTT. Translating it yields CASSSIGGAGELFF.

This rearrangement joins TRBV13 to TRBJ2-1; TRBD2 agrees at 10 bases. The CDR3 runs to 15 residues. The germline V gene has CDR1 PRHDT and CDR2 FYEKMQ (reference sequence). V was clipped by 5 bases and J by 4 bases; unmatched bases: 5. CDR3 in amino acids: CASSLTSGDYNEQFF. CDR3 nucleotide sequence: TGTGCCAGCAGCCTAACTAGCGGGGATTACAATGAGCAGTTCTTC.

The chain uses TRBV3-1 and TRBJ2-4, with 9 bases aligning to TRBD1. The CDR3 contains 16 residues. The trim removed 4 bases at V and 2 bases at J, leaving 6 bases unmatched. Germline V gene sequence: CDR1 LGHDT, CDR2 YNNKEL (reference sequence). CDR3 protein: CASSLSGTGTKNIQYF. The CDR3 DNA is TGTGCCAGCAGCCTTTCCGGGACAGGGACCAAAAACATTCAGTACTTC.

This clonotype was counted a single time. The CDR3 loop is CASSLMGGPGANVLTF. The CDR3 DNA reads as TGTGCCAGCAGTTTAATGGGGGGGCCAGGGGCCAACGTCCTGACTTTC. The rearrangement links TRBV28 to TRBJ2-6; TRBD2 might be the D (7 bases). Trimming cost V 2 bases and J 4 bases, with 12 bases left between them. CDR1 MDHEN and CDR2 SYDVKM come from the germline V gene. This CDR3 has 16 residues.

The chain uses TRBV28 and TRBJ1-6; tentative D call: TRBD1 (5 bases). Per germline, CDR1 MDHEN and CDR2 SYDVKM. The CDR3 is 15 residues long. V lost 8 bases, J lost 6 bases, and 17 bases lay in between. CDR3 DNA sequence: TGTGCCAGCGCCCAACCGGGACCTTCTAATTCACCCCTCCACTTT. It yields the protein CASAQPGPSNSPLHF.

The V call is TRBV9, the J call TRBJ1-6; possibly TRBD1 for D (5 bases). V was cut by 0 bases and J by 5 bases, with 6 bases left in between. Germline V CDR1 and CDR2: SGDLS, YYNGEE. CDR3 size: 14 residues. DNA of the CDR3: TGTGCCAGCAGCGTAGAAGGGGATAATTCACCCCTCCACTTT. Translated, it gives CASSVEGDNSPLHF.

The V and J genes are TRBV4-3 and TRBJ1-2; D uncertain. Trimming left V 0 bases short and J 6 bases short, with 11 bases between. The CDR3 length is 14 residues. Looked up from germline, CDR1 is LGHNA and CDR2 is YSLEER. The CDR3 bases are TGCGCCAGCAGCCAAGATCTGGGAGGCAATGGCTACACCTTC. The encoded protein is CASSQDLGGNGYTF.

For the CDR3, the DNA is TGCAGTGCTGGGGGACGGGTGAACACTGAAGCTTTCTTT. Translation gives CSAGGRVNTEAFF. This chain uses TRBV20-1 with TRBJ1-1, with D possibly being TRBD1 (5 bases). The CDR3 consists of 13 residues. The germline V gene encodes CDR1 DFQATT and CDR2 SNEGSKA (reference sequence). Trimming shortened V by 5 bases and J by 0 bases, and 10 bases separated the two germline ends.

This sequence joins TRBV5-4 and TRBJ1-2; 8 bases align to TRBD1. Germline values: CDR1 SGHNT, CDR2 YYREEE (reference sequence). J lost 7 bases, V lost 4 bases, and 6 bases had no gene match. The CDR3 has 13 amino acids. The CDR3 is CASSVTGDRGYTF. CDR3 nucleotide sequence: TGTGCCAGCAGCGTGACAGGGGACCGTGGCTACACCTTC.